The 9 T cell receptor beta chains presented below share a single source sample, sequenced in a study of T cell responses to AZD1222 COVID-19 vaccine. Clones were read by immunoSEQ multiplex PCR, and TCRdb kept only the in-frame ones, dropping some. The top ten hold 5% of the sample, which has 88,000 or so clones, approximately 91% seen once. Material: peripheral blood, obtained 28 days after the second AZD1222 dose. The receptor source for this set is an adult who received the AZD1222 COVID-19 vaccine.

CDR3 residues: CASSSGQLLYNEQFF. Written as DNA, the CDR3 is TGTGCCAGCAGTTCGGGACAGCTACTCTACAATGAGCAGTTCTTC. The chain couples TRBV28 to TRBJ2-1; 7 nucleotides agree with TRBD1. The length of the CDR3 is 15 residues. Trimming took 4 bases from V and 3 from J; bases not matched to a gene: 6. Germline loops: CDR1 MDHEN, CDR2 SYDVKM.

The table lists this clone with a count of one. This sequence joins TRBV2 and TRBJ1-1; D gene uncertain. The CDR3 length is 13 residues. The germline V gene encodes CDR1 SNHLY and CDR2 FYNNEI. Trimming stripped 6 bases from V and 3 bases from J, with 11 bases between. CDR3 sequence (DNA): TGTGCCAGCAGCGCCGAGATGGACACTGAAGCTTTCTTT. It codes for CASSAEMDTEAFF.

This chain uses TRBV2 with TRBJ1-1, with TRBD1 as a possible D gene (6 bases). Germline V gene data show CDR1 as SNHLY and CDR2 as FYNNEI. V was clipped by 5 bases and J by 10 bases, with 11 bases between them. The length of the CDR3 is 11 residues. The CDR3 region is CASSQGRGAFF. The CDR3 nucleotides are TGTGCCAGCAGTCAAGGCAGGGGAGCTTTCTTT.

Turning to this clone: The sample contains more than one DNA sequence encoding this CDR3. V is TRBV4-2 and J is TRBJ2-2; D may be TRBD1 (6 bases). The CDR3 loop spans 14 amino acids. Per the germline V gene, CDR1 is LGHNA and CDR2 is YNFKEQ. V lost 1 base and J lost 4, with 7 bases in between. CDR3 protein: CASSQARGTGELFF. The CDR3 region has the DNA TGTGCCAGCAGCCAAGCCAGGGGCACCGGGGAGCTGTTTTTT.

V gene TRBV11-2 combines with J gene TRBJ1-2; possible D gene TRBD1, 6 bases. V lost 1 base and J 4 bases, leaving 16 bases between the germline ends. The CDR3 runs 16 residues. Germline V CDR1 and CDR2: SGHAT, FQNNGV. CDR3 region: CASSLGVDGTPYGYTF. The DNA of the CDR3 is TGTGCCAGCAGCTTAGGGGTGGACGGGACACCCTATGGCTACACCTTC.

The CDR3 nucleotides are TGTGCCAGCAAGCGGGGGGTCTACAATGAGCAGTTCTTC. Translated, it gives CASKRGVYNEQFF. The rearrangement links TRBV2 to TRBJ2-1, with 9 bases aligning to TRBD2. With 7 bases clipped from V and 3 bases from J, the junction kept 1 base outside the gene matches. Germline assignment: CDR1 SNHLY and CDR2 FYNNEI. The CDR3 consists of 13 residues. Based on the CDR3 plus reference TRBV2 and TRBJ2-1, the full variable domain is EPEVTQTPSHQVTQMGQEVILRCVPISNHLYFYWYRQILGQKVEFLVSFYNNEISEKSEIFDDQFSVERPDGSNFTLKIRSTKLEDSAMYFCASKRGVYNEQFFGPGTRLTVL.

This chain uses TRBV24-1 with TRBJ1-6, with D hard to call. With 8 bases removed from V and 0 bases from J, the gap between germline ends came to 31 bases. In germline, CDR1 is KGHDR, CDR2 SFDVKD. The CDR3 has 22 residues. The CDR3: CATNRVLSKPLQLCSYNSPLHF. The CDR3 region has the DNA TGTGCCACCAACCGGGTTTTATCTAAGCCTCTGCAGCTGTGCTCCTATAATTCACCCCTCCACTTT.

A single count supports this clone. The CDR3 coding sequence is TGTGCCAGCAGTGAAGCTAGGCAGGCAAGCTCCTATAATTCACCCCTCCACTTT. It encodes CASSEARQASSYNSPLHF. This chain uses TRBV6-1 with TRBJ1-6; D not certain. V lost 0 bases and J 0 bases, leaving 12 bases between the germline ends. Germline CDR1 and CDR2: MNHNS and SASEGT. This CDR3 region has 18 residues.

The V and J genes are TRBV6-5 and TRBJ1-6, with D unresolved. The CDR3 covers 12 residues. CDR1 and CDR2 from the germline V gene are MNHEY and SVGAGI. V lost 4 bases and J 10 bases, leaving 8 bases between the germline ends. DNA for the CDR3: TGTGCCAGCAGTTCCGGCTTATCACCCCTCCACTTT. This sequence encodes CASSSGLSPLHF.